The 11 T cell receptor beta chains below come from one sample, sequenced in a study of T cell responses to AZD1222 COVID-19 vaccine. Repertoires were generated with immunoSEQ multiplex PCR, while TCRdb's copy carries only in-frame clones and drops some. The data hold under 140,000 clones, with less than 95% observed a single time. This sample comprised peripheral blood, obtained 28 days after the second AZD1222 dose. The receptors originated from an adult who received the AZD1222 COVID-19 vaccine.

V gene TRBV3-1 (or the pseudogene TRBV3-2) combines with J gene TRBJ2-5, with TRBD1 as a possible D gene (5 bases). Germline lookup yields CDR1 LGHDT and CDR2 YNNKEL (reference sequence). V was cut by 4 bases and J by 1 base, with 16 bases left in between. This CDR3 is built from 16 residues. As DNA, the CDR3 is TGTGCCAGCAGCCCTAGACACGTGGGGCTCCAAGAGACCCAGTACTTC. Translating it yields CASSPRHVGLQETQYF.

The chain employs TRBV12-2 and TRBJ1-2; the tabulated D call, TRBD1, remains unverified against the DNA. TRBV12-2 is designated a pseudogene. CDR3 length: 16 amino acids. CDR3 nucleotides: TGTGCAAGTCGCCTCGGGACAGGGCCTCTTAACTATGGCTACACCTTC. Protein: CASRLGTGPLNYGYTF.

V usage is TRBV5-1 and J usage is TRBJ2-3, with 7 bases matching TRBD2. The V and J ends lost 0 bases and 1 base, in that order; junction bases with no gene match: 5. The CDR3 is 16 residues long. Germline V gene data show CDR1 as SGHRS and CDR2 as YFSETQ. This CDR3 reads CASSLDPSGGTDTQYF. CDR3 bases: TGCGCCAGCAGCTTGGACCCCAGCGGGGGCACAGATACGCAGTATTTT.

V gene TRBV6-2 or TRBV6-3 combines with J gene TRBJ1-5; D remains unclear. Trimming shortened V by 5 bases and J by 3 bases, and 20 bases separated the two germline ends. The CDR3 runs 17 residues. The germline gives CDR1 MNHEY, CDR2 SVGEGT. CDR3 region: CASSPDLGSSPNQPQHF. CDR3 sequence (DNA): TGTGCCAGCAGTCCCGACTTGGGGAGCAGCCCCAATCAGCCCCAGCATTTT.

This CDR3 reads CASTMGQGTGYGYTF. The CDR3 coding sequence is TGTGCCAGCACCATGGGACAGGGGACGGGCTATGGCTACACCTTC. The V gene is TRBV6-5, the J gene TRBJ1-2; 10 nucleotides agree with TRBD1. V gave up 7 bases and J gave up 4 bases; unmatched junction bases: 9. The CDR3 extends over 15 amino acids. CDR1 is MNHEY, CDR2 SVGAGI, per germline.

CDR3 bases: TGTGCCAGCAGTCCGTATAGCAATCAGCCCCAGCATTTT. This gives the protein CASSPYSNQPQHF. This chain uses TRBV27 with TRBJ1-5, with D uncertain. In germline, CDR1 is MNHEY, CDR2 SMNVEV (reference sequence). The V end lost 5 bases, the J end lost 0 bases, and 5 bases lay between the germline ends. The CDR3 is 13 amino acids.

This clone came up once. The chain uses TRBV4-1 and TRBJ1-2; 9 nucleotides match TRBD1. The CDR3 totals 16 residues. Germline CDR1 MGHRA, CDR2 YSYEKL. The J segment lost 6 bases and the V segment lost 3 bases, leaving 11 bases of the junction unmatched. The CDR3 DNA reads TGCGCCAGCAGCCATCCCGGACAGGGGCGTTTAGATGGCTACACCTTC. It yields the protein CASSHPGQGRLDGYTF.

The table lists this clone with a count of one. CDR3 region: CASSRSYEQYF. The CDR3 region has the DNA TGTGCCAGCAGCCGATCCTACGAGCAGTACTTC. The V gene is TRBV14, the J gene TRBJ2-7; D remains ambiguous. The germline CDR1 and CDR2 sequences are SGHDN and FVKESK. Trimming removed 4 bases from V and 1 base from J, with 2 bases in between. The CDR3 has 11 amino acids.

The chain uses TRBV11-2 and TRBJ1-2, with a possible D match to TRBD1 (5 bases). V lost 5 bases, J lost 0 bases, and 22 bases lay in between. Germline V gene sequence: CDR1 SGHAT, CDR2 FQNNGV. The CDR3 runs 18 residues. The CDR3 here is CASSLLGVGTQTNYGYTF. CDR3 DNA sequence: TGTGCCAGCAGCCTCCTGGGGGTGGGGACTCAAACTAACTATGGCTACACCTTC.

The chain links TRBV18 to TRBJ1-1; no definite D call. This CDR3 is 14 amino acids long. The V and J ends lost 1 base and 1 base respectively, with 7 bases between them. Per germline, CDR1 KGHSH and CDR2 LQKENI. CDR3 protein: CASSPLQANTEAFF. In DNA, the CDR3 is TGTGCCAGCTCACCACTACAAGCGAACACTGAAGCTTTCTTT.

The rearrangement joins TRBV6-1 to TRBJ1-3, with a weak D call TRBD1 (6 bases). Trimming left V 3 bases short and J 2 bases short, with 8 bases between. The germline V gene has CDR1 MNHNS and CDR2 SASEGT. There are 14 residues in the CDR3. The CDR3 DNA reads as TGTGCCAGCAGTGATAACAGGGCTGGAAACACCATATATTTT. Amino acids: CASSDNRAGNTIYF.